Below, 20 T cell receptor beta chains from the same sample are listed, as sequenced in a study of regulatory T cells in long-lasting Graves disease. Time point defined: newly diagnosed GD, antithyroid drugs for less than 3 months. Isolated PBMC RNA provided the starting material for the TCR library. Combining iRepertoire HTBI primers with Arm-PCR of CDR3 regions, the authors built TCR beta libraries. TCRdb recomputed calls from the multiplex PCR reads with MiXCR, one row per CDR3 protein. The repertoire includes 420,000 or so distinct CDR3 sequences, around 17% of them detected once, and around a quarter sits in the top ten. The sample was also linked to a second study, of T cells in Graves' hyperthyroidism and ophthalmopathy.

The specimen comprised peripheral blood mononuclear cells (PBMCs), sampled at new diagnosis, from a patient treated with antithyroid drugs. These TCRs come from a woman aged 18-29 years with Graves disease.

This clonotype was seen at least ten times. The chain uses TRBV2 and TRBJ1-2, with D possibly TRBD1 on 5 matching bases. This CDR3 has 11 residues. V lost 6 bases and J 8 bases, leaving 10 bases between the germline ends. CDR1 is SNHLY and CDR2 is FYNNEI in the germline V gene. This CDR3 is CASRGPAGYTF. CDR3 nucleotide sequence: TGTGCCAGCAGGGGACCCGCGGGCTACACCTTC. The variable domain in full, completed from reference TRBV2 and TRBJ1-2, reads EPEVTQTPSHQVTQMGQEVILRCVPISNHLYFYWYRQILGQKVEFLVSFYNNEISEKSEIFDDQFSVERPDGSNFTLKIRSTKLEDSAMYFCASRGPAGYTFGSGTRLTVV.

At least ten counts were recorded for this clonotype. The V and J genes are TRBV28 and TRBJ1-2; the D gene is possibly TRBD1 (5 bases). This CDR3 spans 14 amino acids. V dropped 6 bases and J dropped 4 bases, with 15 bases sitting between them. Germline V gene sequence: CDR1 MDHEN, CDR2 SYDVKM. Here the CDR3 reads CASSEWGSGYGYTF. CDR3 nucleotide sequence: TGTGCCAGCAGCGAGTGGGGGTCTGGCTATGGCTACACCTTC.

The chain uses TRBV20-1 and TRBJ2-7; 14 bases match TRBD2. Germline V gives CDR1 DFQATT, CDR2 SNEGSKA (reference sequence). Trimming took 5 bases from V and 5 from J; bases not matched to a gene: 8. The CDR3 covers 15 residues. In DNA, the CDR3 is TGCAGTGCTCCGGGGACTAGCGGGAGTACTGACGAGCAGTACTTC. It yields the protein CSAPGTSGSTDEQYF.

This rearrangement joins TRBV10-1 to TRBJ2-1, with TRBD2 identical over 11 bases. J was trimmed by 5 bases and V by 6 bases; bases with no gene match: 9. There are 16 residues in the CDR3. Germline V gene sequence: CDR1 WNHNN, CDR2 SYGVQD (reference sequence). Written as DNA, the CDR3 is TGCGCCAGCAGCATAGCGGGAGGGCCTTTCGACAATGAGCAGTTCTTC. Protein product: CASSIAGGPFDNEQFF.

This clonotype was observed many times. The rearrangement uses TRBV7-2 and TRBJ2-3; a possible D gene is TRBD2 (5 bases). The germline V and J ends were trimmed by 5 bases and 0 bases, with 15 bases remaining between them. The CDR3 is 16 amino acids. Per the germline V gene, CDR1 is SGHTA and CDR2 is FQGNSA. The CDR3 nucleotides read TGTGCCAGCAGCGTAAGAGGTGGAGGTAGCACAGATACGCAGTATTTT. Its translation is CASSVRGGGSTDTQYF.

This clonotype was counted a single time. The CDR3 DNA reads as TGTGCCAGCAGTGCTAGTACAGGGTGGGTAGATACGCAGTATTTT. This sequence encodes CASSASTGWVDTQYF. The V call is TRBV25-1, the J call TRBJ2-3; D may be TRBD1 (6 bases). The CDR3 has 15 residues. Germline values: CDR1 MGHDK, CDR2 SYGVNS. V was clipped by 4 bases and J by 5 bases, with 16 bases between them. Full variable domain (outside the CDR3, taken from reference TRBV25-1 and TRBJ2-3): EADIYQTPRYLVIGTGKKITLECSQTMGHDKMYWYQQDPGMELHLIHYSYGVNSTEKGDLSSESTVSRIRTEHFPLTLESARPSHTSQYLCASSASTGWVDTQYFGPGTRLTVL.

Notes on this clonotype: This likely reflects a read error, since a far larger clone is one base away. The chain couples TRBV11-3 to TRBJ2-1; tentative D call: TRBD2 (5 bases). CDR3 length: 12 amino acids. Trimming cost V 4 bases and J 10 bases, with 11 bases left between them. Germline loops: CDR1 SGHNT, CDR2 YENEEA. The chain's CDR3 is CASSSRGLEQFF. The CDR3 DNA reads as TGTGCCAGCAGCTCCCGGGGTCTCGAGCAGTTCTTC.

The CDR3 protein is CSSRDRERGYTF. DNA for the CDR3: TGCAGTTCCCGGGACAGGGAACGAGGCTACACCTTC. The genes are TRBV29-1 and TRBJ1-2, with TRBD1 identical over 9 bases. Germline CDR1 SQVTM, CDR2 ANQGSEA. CDR3 length: 12 residues. Combining the CDR3 with reference TRBV29-1 and TRBJ1-2 gives the whole variable domain SAVISQKPSRDICQRGTSLTIQCQVDSQVTMMFWYRQQPGQSLTLIATANQGSEATYESGFVIDKFPISRPNLTFSTLTVSNMSPEDSSIYLCSSRDRERGYTFGSGTRLTVV.

This clonotype was observed at least ten times. CDR3 loop: CASSTQPRSEQFF. The CDR3 bases are TGTGCCAGCAGCACCCAACCTCGGAGTGAGCAGTTCTTC. This chain uses TRBV28 with TRBJ2-1; no clear D gene. V lost 6 bases, J lost 9 bases, and 15 bases lay in between. Germline V lookup: CDR1 MDHEN, CDR2 SYDVKM. The CDR3 length is 13 residues.

The chain combines TRBV27 with TRBJ2-1; 7 bases agree with TRBD2. Germline-derived CDR1 and CDR2 are MNHEY and SMNVEV (reference sequence). The trim removed 4 bases at V and 8 bases at J, leaving 8 bases unmatched. The CDR3 covers 14 residues. The DNA for the CDR3 is TGTGCCAGCAGTTGGGTTAGCGGGCCCGATGAGCAGTTCTTC. This gives the protein CASSWVSGPDEQFF.

Notes on this clonotype: A much larger clone lies one base from this, so it may be a read error. V is TRBV7-2 and J is TRBJ2-1, with 9 bases fitting TRBD2. The germline gives CDR1 SGHTA, CDR2 FQGNSA. The CDR3 is 13 amino acids. CDR3: CASSLAGLGEQFF. DNA for the CDR3: TGTGCCAGCAGCCTAGCGGGGTTGGGGGAGCAGTTCTTC.

This clonotype was counted at least ten times. The rearrangement joins TRBV3-1 to TRBJ2-7; D is ambiguous. Germline CDR1 reads LGHDT; CDR2 reads YNNKEL (reference sequence). V was cut by 1 base and J by 1 base, with 11 bases left in between. This CDR3 region has 15 residues. CDR3 loop: CASSQGVSSSYEQYF. In nucleotides, the CDR3 is TGTGCCAGCAGCCAAGGGGTGTCTAGTTCCTACGAGCAGTACTTC.

The count of this clonotype is one. A much bigger clone sits one base away, suggesting this may be a read error. The rearrangement joins TRBV20-1 to TRBJ2-1, with 10 bases lining up with TRBD1. The CDR3 totals 15 residues. Germline CDR1 is DFQATT and CDR2 is SNEGSKA (reference sequence). The CDR3 DNA sequence: TGCAGTGCTAGGGGGGGGACAGGGGTTAACAATGAGCAGTCCTTC. It yields the protein CSARGGTGVNNEQSF.

This clonotype appeared a few times. The chain uses TRBV9 and TRBJ2-7; D might be TRBD1 (6 bases). CDR3 length equals 14 residues. V gave up 0 bases and J gave up 2 bases, with 9 bases separating them. CDR1 SGDLS and CDR2 YYNGEE come from the germline V gene. CDR3 in amino acids: CASSVGTDTYEQYF. CDR3 nucleotide sequence: TGTGCCAGCAGCGTAGGGACAGACACCTACGAGCAGTACTTC. Variable domain in full (rest from reference TRBV9 and TRBJ2-7): DSGVTQTPKHLITATGQRVTLRCSPRSGDLSVYWYQQSLDQGLQFLIQYYNGEERAKGNILERFSAQQFPDLHSELNLSSLELGDSALYFCASSVGTDTYEQYFGPGTRLTVT.

The sample holds many counts of this clonotype. V gene TRBV11-2 combines with J gene TRBJ2-3; D might be TRBD2 (5 bases). With 5 bases removed from V and 4 bases from J, the gap between germline ends came to 19 bases. Germline V gives CDR1 SGHAT, CDR2 FQNNGV. This CDR3 contains 16 residues. CDR3 loop: CASSPSQRWSADTQYF. The CDR3 DNA sequence: TGTGCCAGCAGCCCTAGCCAGAGGTGGAGTGCAGATACGCAGTATTTT.

V usage is TRBV20-1 and J usage is TRBJ2-7, with D uncertain. Looked up from germline, CDR1 is DFQATT and CDR2 is SNEGSKA (reference sequence). Deletions cut 3 bases from V and 3 bases from J, with 9 bases between. The CDR3 covers 12 residues. This CDR3 reads CSASHGDYEQYF. The CDR3 DNA reads TGCAGTGCTAGTCACGGTGACTACGAGCAGTACTTC.

This clonotype was picked up a small number of times. The gene calls are TRBV4-1 and TRBJ2-7; the D call may be TRBD1 or TRBD2 (5 bases each). Germline lookup yields CDR1 MGHRA and CDR2 YSYEKL. The CDR3 runs 15 residues. V was trimmed by 3 bases and J by 0 bases, leaving 12 bases between them. CDR3 sequence reads: CASSQGPRSSYEQYF. The DNA for the CDR3 is TGCGCCAGCAGCCAGGGACCAAGGAGCTCCTACGAGCAGTACTTC.

This clonotype showed up just a few times. The gene calls are TRBV6-1 and TRBJ1-1; 8 bases fit TRBD1. The germline V gene encodes CDR1 MNHNS and CDR2 SASEGT. CDR3 length equals 15 residues. Germline trimming cut 6 bases from V and 4 bases from J; bases unmatched to any gene: 10. In nucleotides, the CDR3 is TGTGCCAGCAGGGAACAGACAGGGGCGGGCACTGAAGCTTTCTTT. Amino acids: CASREQTGAGTEAFF.

At least ten counts were recorded for this clonotype. The rearrangement uses TRBV7-2 and TRBJ2-3, with no clear D. The CDR3 is 14 amino acids. CDR1 and CDR2 (germline): SGHTA, FQGNSA. The V end lost 2 bases, the J end lost 2 bases, and 8 bases lay between the germline ends. The CDR3 spells CASSLFPATDTQYF. CDR3 coding DNA: TGTGCCAGCAGCTTATTCCCCGCCACAGATACGCAGTATTTT. The whole variable domain, filled in from reference TRBV7-2 and TRBJ2-3, reads GAGVSQSPSNKVTEKGKDVELRCDPISGHTALYWYRQSLGQGLEFLIYFQGNSAPDKSGLPSDRFSAERTGGSVSTLTIQRTQQEDSAVYLCASSLFPATDTQYFGPGTRLTVL.

Comments on this clonotype: A much larger clone lies one base from this, so it may be a read error. The J gene is TRBJ2-5, the V gene TRBV29-1; D could derive from TRBD1 or TRBD2 (5 bases each). Per the germline V gene, CDR1 is SQVTM and CDR2 is ANQGSEA. The germline V and J ends were trimmed by 3 bases and 11 bases, with 28 bases remaining between them. The CDR3 is 16 residues long. CDR3 in DNA: TGCAGCGTTGATTTGGTAGCAACAATCCAATTGGGGGAGCAGTACTTC. Residues: CSVDLVATIQLGEQYF. The variable domain in full, with the rest retrieved from reference TRBV29-1 and TRBJ2-5, is SAVISQKPSRDICQRGTSLTIQCQVDSQVTMMFWYRQQPGQSLTLIATANQGSEATYESGFVIDKFPISRPNLTFSTLTVSNMSPEDSSIYLCSVDLVATIQLGEQYFGPGTRLLVL.